The 30 T cell receptor beta chains below were found in one sample sequenced in a study of OX40 agonist ivuxolimab in advanced cancers. Assay: immunoSEQ multiplex PCR; the TCRdb copy retains only in-frame clones and omits some. This table holds under 65,000 clones, roughly nine tenths found once. This specimen was CD4+ or CD8+ T cells sorted from blood, taken in a trial of the OX40 agonist ivuxolimab. These receptor sequences come from an adult with an advanced solid tumor such as melanoma, head and neck, liver or kidney cancer.

V gene TRBV10-3 combines with J gene TRBJ2-5; 8 bases are shared with TRBD2. The germline V gene encodes CDR1 ENHRY and CDR2 SYGVKD. This CDR3 comprises 14 residues. Trimming at V came to 5 bases and at J to 2 bases, leaving 4 bases not matched to a gene. The CDR3 DNA is TGTGCCATCAGTCCCGGGAGGGAGCAAGAGACCCAGTACTTC. It yields the protein CAISPGREQETQYF.

CDR3 sequence: CASSPLTGNEQFF. The DNA for the CDR3 is TGCGCCAGCAGCCCCCTTACAGGCAATGAGCAGTTCTTC. The chain uses TRBV4-1 and TRBJ2-1, with D possibly TRBD1 on 5 matching bases. Trimming took off 4 bases at V and 6 bases at J, with 10 bases between the two ends. The CDR3 is 13 amino acids. CDR1 and CDR2 from the germline V gene are MGHRA and YSYEKL.

The genes are TRBV28 and TRBJ2-5; D gene ambiguous. Trimming removed 5 bases at V and 5 bases at J, with 6 bases between. Germline V gives CDR1 MDHEN, CDR2 SYDVKM. The CDR3 consists of 11 residues. The CDR3 region has the DNA TGTGCCAGCAGTCGCCGGGAGACCCAGTACTTC. Translating it yields CASSRRETQYF.

J is TRBJ2-3 and V is TRBV11-2; 9 positions match TRBD2. The V and J ends lost 2 bases and 6 bases, in that order; junction bases with no gene match: 9. The CDR3 consists of 16 residues. Germline CDR1 is SGHAT and CDR2 is FQNNGV. The CDR3 here is CASSLQAGGTFDTQYF. CDR3 DNA sequence: TGTGCCAGCAGCTTACAAGCGGGGGGCACGTTTGATACGCAGTATTTT.

J is TRBJ2-1 and V is TRBV7-2, with 11 bases that match TRBD2. The V gene end was trimmed by 3 bases and the J gene end by 4 bases; junction bases not matched to a gene: 2. The CDR3 totals 15 residues. Germline V gene data show CDR1 as SGHTA and CDR2 as FQGNSA. CDR3 protein: CASSFGTSGYNEQFF. As DNA, the CDR3 is TGTGCCAGCAGCTTCGGGACTAGCGGTTACAATGAGCAGTTCTTC.

The CDR3 sequence is CASRLTVGHQETQYF. CDR3 nucleotides: TGCGCCAGCAGATTGACCGTCGGGCATCAAGAGACCCAGTACTTC. V and J are TRBV5-1 and TRBJ2-5, with no clear D. Germline V gives CDR1 SGHRS, CDR2 YFSETQ. The V end was cut by 5 bases, the J end by 2 bases, with 16 bases between. There are 15 residues in the CDR3.

The V call is TRBV5-1, the J call TRBJ2-7; D is tentatively TRBD1 or TRBD2 (6 bases each). Germline V gene sequence: CDR1 SGHRS, CDR2 YFSETQ. V was trimmed by 2 bases and J by 7 bases, leaving 19 bases between them. The CDR3 length is 15 residues. CDR3 in amino acids: CASSFTGTRGGEQYF. The CDR3 nucleotides read TGCGCCAGCAGCTTCACTGGGACCCGAGGGGGGGAGCAGTACTTC.

The rearrangement links TRBV6-6 to TRBJ1-2; D remains ambiguous. V dropped 8 bases and J dropped 4 bases, with 14 bases sitting between them. In germline, CDR1 is MNHNY, CDR2 SVGAGI (reference sequence). The CDR3 contains 13 residues. The CDR3 nucleotides are TGTGCCAGCTATATGCCGGGCCGCTATGGCTACACCTTC. It is translated as CASYMPGRYGYTF.

This sequence joins TRBV4-1 and TRBJ1-5, with D maybe TRBD1 (6 bases). Germline V gives CDR1 MGHRA, CDR2 YSYEKL. The CDR3 is 15 residues long. Between the trimmed V and J ends, which lost 2 bases and 7 bases, there was a span of 15 bases. The CDR3 region has the DNA TGCGCCAGCAGCCAATCGGACAGTACATTCCAGCCCCAGCATTTT. It yields the protein CASSQSDSTFQPQHF.

This rearrangement joins TRBV9 to TRBJ1-4; no clear D. CDR3 size: 15 residues. Deletions cut 4 bases from V and 6 bases from J, with 16 bases between. Germline V gene lookup returns CDR1 SGDLS and CDR2 YYNGEE. CDR3 sequence: CASSTTDRRDEKLFF. The CDR3 DNA sequence: TGTGCCAGCAGCACGACGGACCGAAGGGATGAAAAACTGTTTTTT.

V gene TRBV2 combines with J gene TRBJ1-1; 10 bases agree with TRBD1. Per germline, CDR1 SNHLY and CDR2 FYNNEI. The CDR3 spans 15 residues. V dropped 6 bases and J dropped 4; count of bases not matched to a gene: 8. In nucleotides, the CDR3 is TGTGCCAGCAGCCCCGGGACAGGGGCTTTCACTGAAGCTTTCTTT. Translated, it gives CASSPGTGAFTEAFF.

The chain has TRBV5-7 and TRBJ1-2; D remains ambiguous. TRBV5-7 is an ORF, with its function uncertain. The CDR3 totals 15 residues. V lost 1 base to trimming and J lost 7 bases, with 17 bases between them. This chain's CDR3 is CASSLIPETSSGYTF. The CDR3 coding sequence is TGTGCCAGCAGCTTGATTCCCGAAACCTCCTCTGGCTACACCTTC.

The chain joins TRBV6-1 to TRBJ1-2, with D maybe TRBD1 (5 bases). The CDR3 runs 14 residues. Trimming took 6 bases from V and 5 from J, leaving 16 bases between them. Per the germline V gene, CDR1 is MNHNS and CDR2 is SASEGT. This chain's CDR3 is CASRTPGIPYGYTF. In nucleotides, the CDR3 is TGTGCCAGCAGGACCCCAGGGATCCCATATGGCTACACCTTC.

J is TRBJ2-2 and V is TRBV7-9; 9 bases are shared with TRBD1. V lost 4 bases to trimming and J lost 7 bases; unmatched junction nucleotides: 7. From germline, CDR1 is SEHNR and CDR2 FQNEAQ (reference sequence). CDR3 length: 15 amino acids. The chain's CDR3 is CASSSQGALGGELFF. CDR3 nucleotide sequence: TGTGCCAGCAGCTCACAGGGGGCGCTAGGCGGGGAGCTGTTTTTT.

The chain carries TRBV19 and TRBJ2-3; TRBD2 matches at 12 bases. The CDR3 is 17 amino acids. V shed 5 bases and J 0 bases; nucleotides not matched to a gene: 6. Germline V gene data show CDR1 as LNHDA and CDR2 as SQIVND (reference sequence). The CDR3 sequence: CASSGGLAGVSTDTQYF. The CDR3 DNA is TGTGCCAGTAGTGGGGGACTAGCGGGCGTTAGCACAGATACGCAGTATTTT.

The rearrangement joins TRBV20-1 to TRBJ2-1; a weak D match, TRBD2 (5 bases). The V and J ends lost 2 bases and 10 bases respectively, with 9 bases between them. The CDR3 runs 11 residues. The V gene's germline CDR1 is DFQATT and CDR2 SNEGSKA (reference sequence). CDR3 sequence: CSARRGLEQFF. In DNA form, the CDR3 reads TGCAGTGCTAGACGAGGACTGGAGCAGTTCTTC.

V and J are TRBV6-6 and TRBJ1-6; 7 bases are shared with TRBD1. Germline assignment: CDR1 MNHNY and CDR2 SVGAGI (reference sequence). The length of the CDR3 is 14 residues. The J segment lost 8 bases and the V segment lost 6 bases, leaving 7 bases of the junction unmatched. CDR3 sequence: CASRGQRLDSPLHF. The CDR3 region has the DNA TGTGCCAGCAGGGGACAGAGGCTTGATTCACCCCTCCACTTT.

CDR3: CASSITSGYQETQYF. The CDR3 nucleotides read TGTGCCAGTAGTATAACCTCCGGGTACCAAGAGACCCAGTACTTC. The genes are TRBV19 and TRBJ2-5, with D hard to call. Between the trimmed V and J ends, which lost 2 bases and 0 bases, there was a span of 10 bases. The length of the CDR3 is 15 residues. The V gene's germline CDR1 is LNHDA and CDR2 SQIVND (reference sequence). The variable domain in full, completed from reference TRBV19 and TRBJ2-5, reads DGGITQSPKYLFRKEGQNVTLSCEQNLNHDAMYWYRQDPGQGLRLIYYSQIVNDFQKGDIAEGYSVSREKKESFPLTVTSAQKNPTAFYLCASSITSGYQETQYFGPGTRLLVL.

This chain joins TRBV7-6 and TRBJ2-4; D is uncertain. The CDR3 contains 13 residues. The germline V gene has CDR1 SGHVS and CDR2 FNYEAQ. V dropped 3 bases and J dropped 6 bases, with 9 bases sitting between them. The CDR3 reads CASSFEEGNIQYF. The CDR3 nucleotides are TGTGCCAGCAGCTTCGAGGAAGGAAACATTCAGTACTTC.

This clone was observed a single time. This chain uses TRBV28 with TRBJ1-2; D remains ambiguous. Germline V gene data show CDR1 as MDHEN and CDR2 as SYDVKM. The CDR3 contains 15 residues. With 5 bases removed from V and 4 bases from J, the gap between germline ends came to 17 bases. CDR3 region: CASSLTPVSTYGYTF. The DNA for the CDR3 is TGTGCCAGCAGTCTCACACCGGTCTCTACCTATGGCTACACCTTC.

The chain joins TRBV6-5 to TRBJ1-2, with D perhaps TRBD1 (6 bases). Per the germline V gene, CDR1 is MNHEY and CDR2 is SVGAGI. The CDR3 is made up of 16 amino acids. V shed 0 bases and J shed 3 bases, with 14 bases lying between them. CDR3: CASSYSVTDSYYGYTF. The CDR3 DNA reads TGTGCCAGCAGTTACTCGGTTACGGACAGTTACTATGGCTACACCTTC.

V is TRBV7-2 and J is TRBJ2-1; 11 positions agree with TRBD1. The trim removed 1 base at V and 9 bases at J, leaving 5 bases unmatched. Germline V gene data show CDR1 as SGHTA and CDR2 as FQGNSA. The CDR3 length is 15 residues. The CDR3, as DNA: TGTGCCAGCAGCTTAGGGGACAGGGGGTTGAGTGAGCAGTTCTTC. This translates into CASSLGDRGLSEQFF.

The J gene is TRBJ1-5, the V gene TRBV5-4; no clear D. The V end lost 0 bases, the J end lost 1 base, and 8 bases lay between the germline ends. The germline V gene encodes CDR1 SGHNT and CDR2 YYREEE (reference sequence). This CDR3 spans 15 amino acids. The DNA of the CDR3 is TGTGCCAGCAGCTTGGATCCCAGGAGCAATCAGCCCCAGCATTTT. Amino acid sequence: CASSLDPRSNQPQHF.

J is TRBJ2-3 and V is TRBV11-2; D might be TRBD1 (6 bases). The germline V and J ends were trimmed by 5 bases and 11 bases, with 14 bases remaining between them. The CDR3 sequence is 12 residues long. CDR1 and CDR2 from the germline V gene are SGHAT and FQNNGV. The CDR3: CASSAPGQGQYF. The CDR3 region has the DNA TGTGCCAGCAGCGCGCCGGGACAAGGGCAGTATTTT.

This clone showed up just once. The chain joins TRBV5-4 to TRBJ1-2; no clear D. The CDR3 runs 13 residues. CDR1 is SGHNT, CDR2 YYREEE, per germline (reference sequence). Trimming left V 4 bases short and J 2 bases short, with 9 bases between. CDR3 sequence reads: CASSPQENYGYTF. The CDR3 bases are TGTGCCAGCAGCCCCCAAGAGAACTATGGCTACACCTTC. The full variable domain, rest sourced from reference TRBV5-4 and TRBJ1-2, is ETGVTQSPTHLIKTRGQQVTLRCSSQSGHNTVSWYQQALGQGPQFIFQYYREEENGRGNFPPRFSGLQFPNYSSELNVNALELDDSALYLCASSPQENYGYTFGSGTRLTVV.

The chain employs TRBV18 and TRBJ2-3; the match to TRBD1 covers 7 bases. The CDR3 has 13 residues. V trimming: 2 bases; J trimming: 5 bases; junction bases outside the gene matches: 1. The germline V gene encodes CDR1 KGHSH and CDR2 LQKENI. The CDR3 is CASSPDRVDTQYF. The CDR3 coding sequence is TGTGCCAGCTCACCAGACAGGGTAGATACGCAGTATTTT.

The chain combines TRBV2 with TRBJ2-5; possibly TRBD1 for D (6 bases). The CDR3 totals 15 residues. CDR1 is SNHLY and CDR2 is FYNNEI in the germline V gene. Trimming removed 7 bases at V and 5 bases at J, with 20 bases between. The CDR3, as DNA: TGTGCCAGCATTCTTGGCGGAGCAGGGGTTGAGACCCAGTACTTC. It encodes CASILGGAGVETQYF.

In this sample, this clone turned up a few times. This CDR3 is CASSEGRNRGIEKLFF. The CDR3 DNA reads as TGTGCCAGCAGTGAAGGGCGTAACAGGGGGATTGAAAAACTGTTTTTT. The chain links TRBV6-1 to TRBJ1-4; 8 bases agree with TRBD1. The germline gives CDR1 MNHNS, CDR2 SASEGT. V lost 1 base and J lost 7; bases outside the gene matches: 8. The CDR3 sequence is 16 residues long.

The V and J genes are TRBV6-1 and TRBJ1-1; D may be TRBD1 (6 bases). Germline CDR1 reads MNHNS; CDR2 reads SASEGT. V was pared by 7 bases and J by 1 base, with 10 bases between. The CDR3 totals 13 residues. Here the CDR3 reads CASIKTGNTEAFF. The CDR3 DNA follows: TGTGCCAGCATTAAGACAGGGAACACTGAAGCTTTCTTT.

This clone was detected only once. The chain is built from TRBV28 and TRBJ1-1; D is ambiguous. Trimming took off 5 bases at V and 5 bases at J, with 18 bases between the two ends. Germline lookup yields CDR1 MDHEN and CDR2 SYDVKM. The CDR3 spans 15 residues. DNA of the CDR3: TGTGCCAGCAGTCCCGGATCAGCAATCGGAACTGAAGCTTTCTTT. Translation gives CASSPGSAIGTEAFF.